This TCR beta chain was sequenced for a study of cytomegalovirus exposure and HLA in healthy donors. About the study: Most donors, about 77% of a few hundred genotyped, fell in the Caucasian-associated ancestry cluster.

Germline-derived CDR1 and CDR2 are MGHRA and YSYEKL. Trimming left V 0 bases short and J 4 bases short, with 9 bases between. CDR3 length equals 14 residues. Study-level findings and limits: Despite most TCR sequences being rare, some public TCRs occurred in many donors. More clonal expansion characterized HLA-associated TCR beta chains than equally common others in a later analysis.

PCR used 60 Vbeta primers and 13 Jbeta primers. Generated by immunoSEQ multiplex PCR, the TCRdb table keeps only in-frame clones and is missing some. The table includes 95,000 to 130,000 clones, over 70% detected once. Donors were ostensibly healthy at sampling, although undocumented immune exposures were probable. In this sample, this clone turned up a few times. Its antigen is still unknown. V is TRBV4-1 and J is TRBJ1-2; a possible D gene is TRBD1 (5 bases). Sequenced material: PBMCs. This receptor was identified in a woman under 30 in good health and CMV-seronegative. CDR3 residues: CASSQEGQTYGYTF. For the CDR3, the DNA is TGCGCCAGCAGCCAAGAGGGGCAGACCTATGGCTACACCTTC.